The 22 T cell receptor beta chains presented below share a single source sample, sequenced in a study of Graves' ophthalmopathy and Graves' hyperthyroidism. Amplifying from RNA transcripts, the study obtained TCR beta CDR3 regions. Second-round multiplex PCR came after a first-round RT-PCR that employed HTBI primers. In TCRdb, the multiplex PCR reads were re-called with MiXCR into one record per CDR3 protein. This table has roughly 700,000 distinct CDR3 sequences, 35% to 50% appearing once. The sample taken for sequencing was peripheral blood. Source of these receptors: an adult man with Graves' ophthalmopathy.

This clonotype came up a few times. The CDR3 DNA follows: TGCAGTGCGTCGAACCCTGGGACAGGGAGTAATTCACCCCTCCACTTT. Protein sequence: CSASNPGTGSNSPLHF. The chain couples TRBV20-1 to TRBJ1-6; 9 bases map to TRBD1. With 6 bases clipped from V and 6 bases from J, the junction kept 12 bases outside the gene matches. The CDR3 length is 16 residues. The germline gives CDR1 DFQATT, CDR2 SNEGSKA (reference sequence).

This clonotype has only a few counts. The chain has TRBV7-2 and TRBJ2-2; no clear D gene. Per the germline V gene, CDR1 is SGHTA and CDR2 is FQGNSA. Trimming stripped 9 bases from V and 1 base from J, with 12 bases between. The CDR3 covers 14 residues. CDR3 nucleotides: TGTGCCAGTACCTTCGTAGGGAACACCGGGGAGCTGTTTTTT. Amino acids: CASTFVGNTGELFF.

V and J are TRBV5-4 and TRBJ2-7, with TRBD2 matching 7 bases. Germline CDR1 reads SGHNT; CDR2 reads YYREEE (reference sequence). Trimming removed 5 bases from V and 4 bases from J; junction bases left unmatched: 12. The CDR3 covers 15 residues. The DNA of the CDR3 is TGTGCCAGCAGTTACCCGAGGCAGGGAGGGTACGAGCAGTACTTC. It specifies CASSYPRQGGYEQYF.

Comments on this clonotype: One end of the junction is discordant with germline, which a read error may explain. The chain has TRBV10-3 and TRBJ2-5; tentative D call: TRBD1 (5 bases). Per the germline V gene, CDR1 is ENHRY and CDR2 is SYGVKD. The CDR3 covers 15 residues. The CDR3 DNA sequence: TGTGCCAGCAGTTACGATGACAGCAACCAAGAGACCCAGTACTTC. Its protein is CASSYDDSNQETQYF.

In its sample, this clonotype was seen a few times. One end of the junction is discordant with germline, which a read error may explain. V is TRBV7-9 and J is TRBJ2-7; D gene ambiguous. Germline assignment: CDR1 SEHNR and CDR2 FQNEAQ (reference sequence). The CDR3 consists of 14 residues. CDR3 in DNA: TGCGCCAGCAGCCAAGATCCAAGAACCTACGAGCAGTACTTC. Translated: CASSQDPRTYEQYF.

A word on this clonotype: A clone one base away is much larger, so this may be a read error. The chain employs TRBV7-2 and TRBJ2-2, with D perhaps being TRBD1 or TRBD2 (5 bases each). The V gene's germline CDR1 is SGHTA and CDR2 FQGNSA. The CDR3 sequence is 14 residues long. The CDR3 nucleotides read TGTGTCAGCAGCCGGGGCCGGAACACCGGGGAGCTGTTTTTT. It specifies CVSSRGRNTGELFF.

The chain carries TRBV20-1 and TRBJ1-3; a possible D gene is TRBD1 (5 bases). Per germline, CDR1 DFQATT and CDR2 SNEGSKA (reference sequence). The CDR3 extends over 14 amino acids. For the CDR3, the DNA is TGCGCACTCGGGGAGGGGAGCTTTGGAAACACCATATATTTT. Translated: CALGEGSFGNTIYF.

The gene calls are TRBV19 and TRBJ2-7; D ambiguous. There are 14 residues in the CDR3. Trimming pared 5 bases from V and 2 bases from J, leaving 13 bases between. From germline, CDR1 is LNHDA and CDR2 SQIVND (reference sequence). The CDR3 here is CASSSRSPTYEQYF. The CDR3 nucleotides read TGTGCCAGTAGTTCCAGGAGCCCTACCTACGAGCAGTACTTC.

This clonotype was seen at least ten times. The chain recombines TRBV5-6 with TRBJ1-6; no definite D call. This CDR3 comprises 13 residues. The germline V and J ends were trimmed by 2 bases and 0 bases, with 0 bases remaining between them. Germline CDR1 is SGHDT and CDR2 is YYEEEE. CDR3 in DNA: TGTGCCAGCAGCTTCTCCTATAATTCACCCCTCCACTTT. Its protein is CASSFSYNSPLHF.

At least ten counts were recorded for this clonotype. The CDR3 region has the DNA TGTGCCAGCAGCGCTGTAGGCGGATTGAACACTGAAGCTTTCTTT. It specifies CASSAVGGLNTEAFF. This chain joins TRBV9 and TRBJ1-1, with D unclear. The CDR3 sequence is 15 residues long. CDR1 and CDR2 (germline): SGDLS, YYNGEE. V was pared by 3 bases and J by 0 bases, with 12 bases between.

This clonotype was recorded a few times. The CDR3 DNA sequence: TGTGCCAGCAGCGTAGGTGTTACAGGGACCCAGGGGGAAAAACTGTTTTTT. Amino acid sequence: CASSVGVTGTQGEKLFF. The genes are TRBV9 and TRBJ1-4, with D perhaps TRBD1 (6 bases). The CDR3 extends over 17 amino acids. The germline CDR1 and CDR2 sequences are SGDLS and YYNGEE. V lost 0 bases and J 8 bases, leaving 20 bases between the germline ends.

The chain couples TRBV2 to TRBJ2-2; 10 nucleotides match TRBD1. Per germline, CDR1 SNHLY and CDR2 FYNNEI. The CDR3 loop spans 15 amino acids. The ends lost 2 bases at V and 4 bases at J; junction bases unmatched: 1. The CDR3 nucleotides read TGTGCCAGCAGTGAATGGGACAGGGGCACCGGGGAGCTGTTTTTT. It translates to CASSEWDRGTGELFF.

This clonotype was detected ten times or more. The J gene is TRBJ2-5, the V gene TRBV29-1; D is uncertain. CDR1 and CDR2 from the germline V gene are SQVTM and ANQGSEA. The CDR3 runs 15 residues. V was clipped by 3 bases and J by 4 bases, with 18 bases between them. The CDR3 sequence: CSVDRDRRYSETQYF. The CDR3 DNA reads as TGCAGCGTTGATCGTGACCGTCGTTATTCAGAGACCCAGTACTTC.

This clonotype was observed a handful of times. The chain joins TRBV6-6 to TRBJ1-4; D perhaps matches TRBD1 (5 bases). V lost 0 bases and J lost 10, with 15 bases in between. CDR3 length equals 15 residues. CDR1 MNHNY and CDR2 SVGAGI come from the germline V gene (reference sequence). Here the CDR3 reads CASSYSALRGVKLFF. In DNA, the CDR3 is TGTGCCAGCAGTTACTCGGCTCTTAGAGGGGTAAAACTGTTTTTT.

The chain is built from TRBV29-1 and TRBJ1-2; perhaps TRBD1 as D (5 bases). This CDR3 has 13 amino acids. Trimming shortened V by 1 base and J by 6 bases, and 12 bases separated the two germline ends. The germline CDR1 and CDR2 sequences are SQVTM and ANQGSEA. This chain's CDR3 is CSVEAQGVDGYTF. In nucleotides, the CDR3 is TGCAGCGTTGAAGCCCAGGGCGTTGATGGCTACACCTTC.

CDR3 sequence reads: CASSLGTDSYEQYF. In DNA, the CDR3 is TGTGCCAGCAGCTTGGGGACAGACTCCTACGAGCAGTACTTC. This sequence joins TRBV5-4 and TRBJ2-7; D is possibly TRBD1 (6 bases). The CDR3 is 14 residues long. Trimming pared 0 bases from V and 0 bases from J, leaving 7 bases between. CDR1 is SGHNT, CDR2 YYREEE, per germline (reference sequence).

The chain couples TRBV25-1 to TRBJ1-1; D unclear. Between the trimmed V and J ends, which lost 4 bases and 2 bases, there was a span of 14 bases. Germline CDR1 is MGHDK and CDR2 is SYGVNS. The CDR3 length is 15 residues. CDR3 DNA sequence: TGTGCCAGCAGTGCTATGCGGAGGGTAAACACTGAAGCTTTCTTT. Residues: CASSAMRRVNTEAFF.

This clonotype was counted many times. The V and J genes are TRBV25-1 and TRBJ2-2, with D unresolved. Germline V gives CDR1 MGHDK, CDR2 SYGVNS. This CDR3 is 13 amino acids long. The V end was cut by 5 bases, the J end by 3 bases, with 7 bases between. The CDR3 is CASSTTDTGELFF. CDR3 sequence (DNA): TGTGCCAGCAGTACTACAGACACCGGGGAGCTGTTTTTT.

This clonotype was observed a handful of times. The V call is TRBV19, the J call TRBJ1-5, with D perhaps matching TRBD1 (6 bases). This CDR3 is built from 15 residues. Trimming stripped 3 bases from V and 6 bases from J, with 15 bases between. Germline CDR1 is LNHDA and CDR2 is SQIVND (reference sequence). The CDR3 region has the DNA TGTGCCAGTAGTATTAGGGGGGCTTTTGTTCAGCCCCAGCATTTT. Translated: CASSIRGAFVQPQHF.

This clonotype was recorded at least ten times. The CDR3 spells CASSSWTGLGNQPQHF. As DNA, the CDR3 is TGTGCCAGTAGTAGCTGGACAGGTTTGGGCAATCAGCCCCAGCATTTT. The V and J genes are TRBV19 and TRBJ1-5; the match to TRBD1 covers 7 bases. CDR3 length equals 16 residues. Germline V gene data show CDR1 as LNHDA and CDR2 as SQIVND (reference sequence). After removal of 4 bases from V and 2 bases from J, the junction contained 8 bases not matched to a gene.

This clonotype showed up many times. The V gene is TRBV25-1, the J gene TRBJ2-5; weak D call: TRBD2 (6 bases). This CDR3 has 14 residues. With 8 bases removed from V and 3 bases from J, the gap between germline ends came to 16 bases. The germline gives CDR1 MGHDK, CDR2 SYGVNS. CDR3 region: CASSRRGGEETQYF. The CDR3, as DNA: TGTGCCAGCTCACGACGGGGCGGGGAAGAGACCCAGTACTTC.

V gene TRBV2 combines with J gene TRBJ2-5; D possibly uses TRBD1 or TRBD2 (6 bases each). CDR3 size: 16 residues. The germline gives CDR1 SNHLY, CDR2 FYNNEI. V was cut by 7 bases and J by 5 bases, with 23 bases left in between. Here the CDR3 DNA reads TGTGCCAGCACCCACGGAGGGGGACGCCGGTGGGAGACCCAGTACTTC. It is translated as CASTHGGGRRWETQYF.